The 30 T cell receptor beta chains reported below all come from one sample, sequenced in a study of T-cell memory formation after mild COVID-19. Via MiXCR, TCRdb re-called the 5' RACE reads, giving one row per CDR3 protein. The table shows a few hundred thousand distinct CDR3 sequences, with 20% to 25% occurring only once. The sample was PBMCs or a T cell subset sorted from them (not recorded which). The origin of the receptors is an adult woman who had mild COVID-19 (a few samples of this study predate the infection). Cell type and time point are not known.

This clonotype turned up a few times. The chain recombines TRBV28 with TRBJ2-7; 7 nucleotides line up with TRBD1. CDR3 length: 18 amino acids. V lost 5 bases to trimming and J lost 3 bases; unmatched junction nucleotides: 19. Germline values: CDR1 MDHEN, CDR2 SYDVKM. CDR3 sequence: CASSGGSKGGAWGYEQYF. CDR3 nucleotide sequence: TGTGCCAGCAGTGGAGGATCTAAAGGGGGCGCCTGGGGCTACGAGCAGTACTTC.

CDR3 DNA sequence: TGTGCCAGCAGTTTAGCGTGGAGGGCGCAGGGCTACACCTTC. The encoded protein is CASSLAWRAQGYTF. V and J are TRBV12-3 or TRBV12-4 and TRBJ1-2, with D unresolved. The CDR3 consists of 14 residues. Deletions cut 0 bases from V and 8 bases from J, with 13 bases between.

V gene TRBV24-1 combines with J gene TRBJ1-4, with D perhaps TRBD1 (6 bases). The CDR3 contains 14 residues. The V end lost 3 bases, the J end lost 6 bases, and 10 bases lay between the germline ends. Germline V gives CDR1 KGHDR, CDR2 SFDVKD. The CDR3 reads CATSDARGDEKLFF. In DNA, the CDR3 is TGTGCCACCAGTGATGCCAGGGGCGATGAAAAACTGTTTTTT.

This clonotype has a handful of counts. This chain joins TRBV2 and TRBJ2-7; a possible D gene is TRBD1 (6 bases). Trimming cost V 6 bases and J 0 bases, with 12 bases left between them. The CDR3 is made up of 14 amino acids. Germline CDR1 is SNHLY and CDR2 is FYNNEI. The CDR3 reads CASRGQYSSYEQYF. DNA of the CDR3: TGTGCCAGCAGAGGACAGTATTCCTCCTACGAGCAGTACTTC.

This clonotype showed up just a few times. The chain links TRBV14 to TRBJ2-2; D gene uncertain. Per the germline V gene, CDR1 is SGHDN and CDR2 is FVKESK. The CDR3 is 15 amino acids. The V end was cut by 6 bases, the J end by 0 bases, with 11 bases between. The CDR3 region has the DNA TGTGCCAGCAGTTGGGGATACGCGAACACCGGGGAGCTGTTTTTT. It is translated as CASSWGYANTGELFF.

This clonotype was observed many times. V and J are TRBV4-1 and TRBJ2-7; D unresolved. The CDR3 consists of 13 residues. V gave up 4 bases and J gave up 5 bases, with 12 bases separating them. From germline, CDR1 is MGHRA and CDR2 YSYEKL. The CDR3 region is CASSRKGPNEQYF. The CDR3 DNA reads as TGCGCCAGCAGCCGGAAGGGTCCGAACGAGCAGTACTTC.

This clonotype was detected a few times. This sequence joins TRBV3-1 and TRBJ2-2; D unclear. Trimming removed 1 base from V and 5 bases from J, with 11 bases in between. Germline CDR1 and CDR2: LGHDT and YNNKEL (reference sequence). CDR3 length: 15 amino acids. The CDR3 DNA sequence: TGTGCCAGCAGCCAAGGAAATATTGGGACCGGGGAGCTGTTTTTT. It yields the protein CASSQGNIGTGELFF.

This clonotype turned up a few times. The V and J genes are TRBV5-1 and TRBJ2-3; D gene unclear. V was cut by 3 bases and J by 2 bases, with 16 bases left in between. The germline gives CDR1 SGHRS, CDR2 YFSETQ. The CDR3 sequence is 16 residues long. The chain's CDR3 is CASSSESWGYTDTQYF. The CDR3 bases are TGCGCCAGCAGCTCAGAATCATGGGGTTACACAGATACGCAGTATTTT.

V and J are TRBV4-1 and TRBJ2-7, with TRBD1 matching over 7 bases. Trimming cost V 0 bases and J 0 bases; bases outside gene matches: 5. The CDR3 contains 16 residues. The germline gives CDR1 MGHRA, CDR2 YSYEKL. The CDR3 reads CASSQEGTASSYEQYF. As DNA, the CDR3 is TGCGCCAGCAGCCAAGAAGGGACAGCGAGCTCCTACGAGCAGTACTTC.

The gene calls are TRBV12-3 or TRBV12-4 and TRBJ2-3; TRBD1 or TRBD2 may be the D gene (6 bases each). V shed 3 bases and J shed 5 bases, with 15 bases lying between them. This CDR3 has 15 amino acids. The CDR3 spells CASSFWGAEGDTQYF. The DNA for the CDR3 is TGTGCCAGCAGTTTCTGGGGGGCAGAAGGAGATACGCAGTATTTT.

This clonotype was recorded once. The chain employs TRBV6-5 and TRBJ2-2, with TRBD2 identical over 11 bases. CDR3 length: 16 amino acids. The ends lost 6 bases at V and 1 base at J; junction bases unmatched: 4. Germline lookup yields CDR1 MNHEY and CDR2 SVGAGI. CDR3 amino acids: CASRNLAGGNTGELFF. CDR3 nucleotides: TGTGCCAGCAGAAACCTAGCGGGGGGGAACACCGGGGAGCTGTTTTTT.

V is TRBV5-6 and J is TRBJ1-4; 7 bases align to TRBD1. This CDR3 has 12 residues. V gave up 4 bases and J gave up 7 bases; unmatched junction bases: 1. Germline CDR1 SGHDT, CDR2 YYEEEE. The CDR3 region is CASSGDSEKLFF. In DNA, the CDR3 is TGTGCCAGCAGCGGGGACAGTGAAAAACTGTTTTTT.

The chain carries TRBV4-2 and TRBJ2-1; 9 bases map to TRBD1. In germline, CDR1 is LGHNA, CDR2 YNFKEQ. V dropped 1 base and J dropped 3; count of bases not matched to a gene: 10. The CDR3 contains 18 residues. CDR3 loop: CASSQVDLQGADYNEQFF. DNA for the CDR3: TGTGCCAGCAGCCAAGTTGACTTACAGGGGGCGGACTACAATGAGCAGTTCTTC.

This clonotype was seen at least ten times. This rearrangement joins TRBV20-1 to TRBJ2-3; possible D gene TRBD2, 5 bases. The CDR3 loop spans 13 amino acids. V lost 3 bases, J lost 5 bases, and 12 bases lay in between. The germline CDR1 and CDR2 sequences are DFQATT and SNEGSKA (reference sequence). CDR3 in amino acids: CSASGVREDTQYF. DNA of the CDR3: TGCAGTGCTAGTGGGGTGAGGGAAGATACGCAGTATTTT.

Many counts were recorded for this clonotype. The CDR3 protein is CAISEGGSGETQYF. CDR3 DNA sequence: TGTGCCATCAGTGAGGGGGGAAGCGGCGAGACCCAGTACTTC. The gene calls are TRBV10-3 and TRBJ2-5, with D possibly called TRBD1 or TRBD2 (5 bases each). The CDR3 has 14 residues. V lost 2 bases and J lost 5, with 12 bases in between. Germline CDR1 ENHRY, CDR2 SYGVKD.

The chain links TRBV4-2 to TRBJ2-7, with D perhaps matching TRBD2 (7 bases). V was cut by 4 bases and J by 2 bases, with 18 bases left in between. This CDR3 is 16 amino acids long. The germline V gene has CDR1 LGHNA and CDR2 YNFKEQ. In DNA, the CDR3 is TGTGCCAGCAGCCGTGCGCCAGGGGAGGGGACCTACGAGCAGTACTTC. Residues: CASSRAPGEGTYEQYF.

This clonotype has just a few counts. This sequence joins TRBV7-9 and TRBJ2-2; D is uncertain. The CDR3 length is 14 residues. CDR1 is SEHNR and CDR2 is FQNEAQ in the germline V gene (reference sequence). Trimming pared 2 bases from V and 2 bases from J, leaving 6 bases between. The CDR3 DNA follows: TGTGCCAGCAGCTTATTGAGAAACACCGGGGAGCTGTTTTTT. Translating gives CASSLLRNTGELFF.

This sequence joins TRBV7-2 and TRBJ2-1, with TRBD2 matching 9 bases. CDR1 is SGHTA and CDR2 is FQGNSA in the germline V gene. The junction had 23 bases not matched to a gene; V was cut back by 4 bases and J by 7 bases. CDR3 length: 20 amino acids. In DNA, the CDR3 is TGTGCCAGCAGCTCCCTGAGGTTCGTGCGGGAGGGCCTTGTTTGGAATGAGCAGTTCTTC. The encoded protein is CASSSLRFVREGLVWNEQFF.

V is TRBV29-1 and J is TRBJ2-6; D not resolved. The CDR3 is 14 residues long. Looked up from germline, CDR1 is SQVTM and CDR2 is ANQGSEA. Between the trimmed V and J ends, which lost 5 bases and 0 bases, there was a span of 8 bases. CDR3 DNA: TGCAGCGTTAATAGCATCTCTGGGGCCAACGTCCTGACTTTC. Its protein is CSVNSISGANVLTF.

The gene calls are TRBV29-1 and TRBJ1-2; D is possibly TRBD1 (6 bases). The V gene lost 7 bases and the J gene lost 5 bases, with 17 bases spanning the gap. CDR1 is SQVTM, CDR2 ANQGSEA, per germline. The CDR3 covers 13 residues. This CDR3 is CSAVDSTSYGYTF. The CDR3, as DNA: TGCAGCGCCGTGGACAGTACCTCTTATGGCTACACCTTC.

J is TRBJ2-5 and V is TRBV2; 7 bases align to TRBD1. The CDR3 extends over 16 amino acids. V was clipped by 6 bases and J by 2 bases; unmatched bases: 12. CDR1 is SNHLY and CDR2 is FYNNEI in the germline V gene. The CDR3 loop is CASSPRTGYPQETQYF. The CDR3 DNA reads TGTGCCAGCAGCCCCCGGACAGGCTACCCTCAAGAGACCCAGTACTTC. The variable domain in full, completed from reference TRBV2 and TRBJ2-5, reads EPEVTQTPSHQVTQMGQEVILRCVPISNHLYFYWYRQILGQKVEFLVSFYNNEISEKSEIFDDQFSVERPDGSNFTLKIRSTKLEDSAMYFCASSPRTGYPQETQYFGPGTRLLVL.

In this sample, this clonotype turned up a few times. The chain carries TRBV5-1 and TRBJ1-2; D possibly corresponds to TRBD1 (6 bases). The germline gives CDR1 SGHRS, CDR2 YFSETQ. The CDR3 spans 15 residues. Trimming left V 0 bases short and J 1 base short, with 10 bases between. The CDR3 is CASSLGTGHNYGYTF. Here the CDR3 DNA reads TGCGCCAGCAGCTTGGGCACGGGACATAACTATGGCTACACCTTC.

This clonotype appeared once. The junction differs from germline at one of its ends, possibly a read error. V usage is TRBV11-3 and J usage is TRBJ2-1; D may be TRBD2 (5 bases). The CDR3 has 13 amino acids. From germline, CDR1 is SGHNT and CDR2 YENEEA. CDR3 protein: CASSLDGKGTRSF. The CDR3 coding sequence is TGTGCCAGCAGCTTAGATGGTAAAGGAACTAGGAGTTTC.

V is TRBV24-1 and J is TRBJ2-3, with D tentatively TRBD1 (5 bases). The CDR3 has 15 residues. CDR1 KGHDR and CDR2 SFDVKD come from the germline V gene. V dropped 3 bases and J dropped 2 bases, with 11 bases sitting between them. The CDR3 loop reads CATSDRQPHTDTQYF. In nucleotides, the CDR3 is TGTGCCACCAGTGATCGACAGCCCCACACAGATACGCAGTATTTT.

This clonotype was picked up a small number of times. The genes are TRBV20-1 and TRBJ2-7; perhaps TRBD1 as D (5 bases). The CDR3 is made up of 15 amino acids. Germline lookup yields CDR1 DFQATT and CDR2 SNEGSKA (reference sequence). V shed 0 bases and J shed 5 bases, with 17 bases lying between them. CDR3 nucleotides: TGCAGTGCTAGAGACGCCCAGGGCGATATAAACGAGCAGTACTTC. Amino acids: CSARDAQGDINEQYF.

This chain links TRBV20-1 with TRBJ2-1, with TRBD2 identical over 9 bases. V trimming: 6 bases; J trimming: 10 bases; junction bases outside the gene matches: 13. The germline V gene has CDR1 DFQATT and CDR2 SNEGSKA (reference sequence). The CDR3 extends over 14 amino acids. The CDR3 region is CSAALAGRWQEQFF. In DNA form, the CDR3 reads TGCAGTGCAGCTCTAGCGGGACGATGGCAGGAGCAGTTCTTC.

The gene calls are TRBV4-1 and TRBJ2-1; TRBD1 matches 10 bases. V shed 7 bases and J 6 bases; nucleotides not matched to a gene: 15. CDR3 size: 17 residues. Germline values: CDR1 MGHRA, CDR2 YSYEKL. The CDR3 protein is CASTRQGAYPVSNEQFF. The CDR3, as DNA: TGCGCCAGCACCCGACAGGGGGCTTACCCCGTTTCCAATGAGCAGTTCTTC.

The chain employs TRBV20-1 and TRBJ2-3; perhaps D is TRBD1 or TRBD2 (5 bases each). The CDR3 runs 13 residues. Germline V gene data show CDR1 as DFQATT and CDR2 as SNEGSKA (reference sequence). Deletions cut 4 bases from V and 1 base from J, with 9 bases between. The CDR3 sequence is CSANRGRTDTQYF. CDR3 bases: TGCAGTGCTAACCGGGGACGCACAGATACGCAGTATTTT.

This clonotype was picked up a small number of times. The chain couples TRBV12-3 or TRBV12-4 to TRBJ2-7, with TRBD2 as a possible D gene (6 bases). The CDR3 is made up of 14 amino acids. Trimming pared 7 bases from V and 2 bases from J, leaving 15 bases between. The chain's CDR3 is CASKEEVAAYEQYF. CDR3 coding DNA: TGTGCCAGCAAAGAAGAAGTAGCGGCCTACGAGCAGTACTTC.

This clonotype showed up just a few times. CDR3 region: CASSQTETTQYF. CDR3 DNA sequence: TGTGCCAGCAGCCAGACCGAAACTACGCAGTATTTT. The V gene is TRBV7-9, the J gene TRBJ2-3; D gene ambiguous. This CDR3 has 12 amino acids. V lost 5 bases and J lost 8, with 11 bases in between. Germline V lookup: CDR1 SEHNR, CDR2 FQNEAQ (reference sequence).